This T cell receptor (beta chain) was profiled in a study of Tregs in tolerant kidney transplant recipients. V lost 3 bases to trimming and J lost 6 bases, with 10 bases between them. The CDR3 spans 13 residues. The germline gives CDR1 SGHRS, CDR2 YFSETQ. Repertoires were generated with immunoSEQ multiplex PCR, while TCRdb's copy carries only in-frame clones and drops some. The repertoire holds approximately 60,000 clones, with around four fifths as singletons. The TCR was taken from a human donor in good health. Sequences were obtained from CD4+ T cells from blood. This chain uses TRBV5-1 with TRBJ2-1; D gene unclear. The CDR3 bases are TGCGCCAGCAGCTGGGGTCAGGTCAATGAGCAGTTCTTC. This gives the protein CASSWGQVNEQFF.